These T cell receptor beta chains were read from a single sample in a study of control samples from healthy donors and cancer patients. Libraries were prepared by immunoSEQ multiplex PCR; TCRdb keeps only in-frame clonotypes and omits some of them. The repertoire holds roughly 150,000 clones, over 85% seen once, with about 5.8% in the top ten. Sequenced material: blood. Receptors originate from a man aged 18 to 29 in good health. CDR3s include the opening cysteine and the closing phenylalanine or tryptophan. The D gene is left open where the match is weak. Size is omitted from some rows. Given values are once, few, many or a class for expanded clones.

d_call	clone_size	v_call	cdr3_length	j_call	cdr3_nt	cdr3_aa
.	.	TRBV6-6	11	TRBJ1-1	TGTGCCAGCAGTTACCAGCGAGAAGCTTTCTTT	CASSYQREAFF
.	.	TRBV27	12	TRBJ1-1	TGTGCCAGCGGCCTAACGGGCACTGAAGCTTTCTTT	CASGLTGTEAFF
TRBD1	.	TRBV5-6	16	TRBJ1-5	TGTGCCAGCAGCTTAAACAGGGGGCTTACGGGTCAGCCCCAGCATTTT	CASSLNRGLTGQPQHF
TRBD1	.	TRBV5-1	13	TRBJ2-7	TGCGCCAGCAGCTTGACAGGGGGCGGCGAGCAGTACTTC	CASSLTGGGEQYF
.	.	TRBV7-2	14	TRBJ2-7	TGTGCCAGCAGCTTAGGCAGGGACTCATACGAGCAGTACTTC	CASSLGRDSYEQYF
TRBD1	.	TRBV19	16	TRBJ2-3	TGTGCCAGTAGTCCTCAACCGGGACAGGAGATAGATACGCAGTATTTT	CASSPQPGQEIDTQYF
TRBD2	once	TRBV7-9	15	TRBJ2-1	TGTGCCAGCAGCTCCGGACTAGCGGGGAAAGGTGAGCAGTTCTTC	CASSSGLAGKGEQFF
.	.	TRBV9	16	TRBJ1-1	TGTGCCAGCAGCGCCCCCCTACAGGGAATCGGCACTGAAGCTTTCTTT	CASSAPLQGIGTEAFF
.	.	TRBV4-1	13	TRBJ1-1	TGCGCCAGCAGCCGAGAGGCTTTCTCTGAAGCTTTCTTT	CASSREAFSEAFF
TRBD2	.	TRBV5-6	15	TRBJ2-7	TGTGCCAGCAGCTTCACTAGCGGGGGACCCTACGAGCAGTACTTC	CASSFTSGGPYEQYF
TRBD1	many	TRBV6-5	12	TRBJ2-7	TGTGCCAGCAGCGACAGGGGCTACGAGCAGTACTTC	CASSDRGYEQYF
.	once	TRBV12-5	13	TRBJ1-1	TGTGCTAGTGCCAGGGGAGGGAACACTGAAGCTTTCTTT	CASARGGNTEAFF
.	.	TRBV27	14	TRBJ2-2	TGTGCCATCAGGGTAGGGGGTAACACCGGGGAGCTGTTTTTT	CAIRVGGNTGELFF
.	.	TRBV30	14	TRBJ1-4	TGTGCCTGGAGTTGGAGGGCAACTAATGAAAAACTGTTTTTT	CAWSWRATNEKLFF
TRBD2	.	TRBV10-3	14	TRBJ2-3	TGTGCCACCCTCTCTAGCGGGAGCCCAGATACGCAGTATTTT	CATLSSGSPDTQYF
.	.	TRBV28	13	TRBJ1-1	TGTGCCAGCAGTTTACGGCGCGGCCGTGGAGCTTTCTTT	CASSLRRGRGAFF
.	.	TRBV19	15	TRBJ2-1	TGTGCCAGTAGTATAGGAGTCCGGGGGCAGGATGAGCAGTTCTTC	CASSIGVRGQDEQFF
TRBD2	once	TRBV27	18	TRBJ2-3	TGTGCCAGCAGCCGGACTCGAGGACTAGCGGGGAGTTCAGATACGCAGTATTTT	CASSRTRGLAGSSDTQYF
TRBD1	.	TRBV30	15	TRBJ1-6	TGTGCCTGGAGTGTCGACAGGGGCTATAATTCACCCCTCCACTTT	CAWSVDRGYNSPLHF
.	few	TRBV4-1	16	TRBJ2-7	TGCGCCAGCAGCCAAGAAGTGAGTGGCGACGCGGTGGGGCAGTACTTC	CASSQEVSGDAVGQYF
.	.	TRBV7-2	14	TRBJ2-6	TGTGCCAGCAGCGTAAGCTCTGGGGCCAACGTCCTGACTTTC	CASSVSSGANVLTF
TRBD2	.	TRBV19	13	TRBJ2-7	TGTGCCAGTAGTTTGGCGGGGGGCTACGAGCAGTACTTC	CASSLAGGYEQYF
.	once	TRBV7-8	17	TRBJ2-5	TGTGCCAGCAGCTTAGGCGGTCAAGCATCGTTTCAGGAGACCCAGTACTTC	CASSLGGQASFQETQYF
.	.	TRBV7-2	15	TRBJ1-5	TGTGCCAGCAGCTTAGCCCGGGGCGGGAATCAGCCCCAGCATTTT	CASSLARGGNQPQHF
TRBD2	.	TRBV10-3	16	TRBJ2-3	TGTGCCATCAGGGCGACTAGCGGGCCCCTCACAGATACGCAGTATTTT	CAIRATSGPLTDTQYF
.	.	TRBV11-2	15	TRBJ1-2	TGTGCCAGCAGCTTAGGTGGGGGGGATAACTATGGCTACACCTTC	CASSLGGGDNYGYTF
.	.	TRBV27	15	TRBJ1-5	TGTGCCAGCAGTTTCGGGGGGCCGTCCAATCAGCCCCAGCATTTT	CASSFGGPSNQPQHF
.	.	TRBV7-2	15	TRBJ2-2	TGTGCCAGCAGCTCCGGAGGGGGTCGCGCCGGGGAGCTGTTTTTT	CASSSGGGRAGELFF
.	.	TRBV30	14	TRBJ2-3	TGTGCCTGGAGTGTACTAACTAGCACAGATACGCAGTATTTT	CAWSVLTSTDTQYF
.	.	TRBV27	12	TRBJ2-3	TGTGCCAGCCGCAGAGGGACAGATACGCAGTATTTT	CASRRGTDTQYF
TRBD2	.	TRBV9	14	TRBJ2-7	TGTGCCAGCAGCGTAGGCGGGGGAGACTACGAGCAGTACTTC	CASSVGGGDYEQYF